Sequencing of this T cell receptor beta chain was carried out in a study of T-cell memory formation after mild COVID-19. Across the study: There were largely donor-specific TCR clusters.

Study results and caveats: Some clones that responded turned up in pre-infection memory, which suggests that cross-reactive memory joined in. Still unconfirmed is whether the second-wave clones peaking on day 37 recognized SARS-CoV-2.

One entry per CDR3 protein results from TCRdb running MiXCR on the 5' RACE reads. This table holds about 180,000 distinct CDR3 sequences, approximately 18% found once. Per germline, CDR1 DFQATT and CDR2 SNEGSKA (reference sequence). The CDR3 is made up of 14 amino acids. V was shortened by 2 bases and J by 1 base, with 9 bases between the two germline ends. In the case of this clonotype: Its antigen remains unidentified.

Sequenced input: PBMCs or a T cell subset sorted from them (not recorded which). This chain links TRBV20-1 with TRBJ1-5; D unclear. The sequence was collected from a young man who had mild COVID-19 (a few samples of this study predate the infection). Cell type and time point are not known. CDR3 DNA: TGCAGTGCTAGATCCAATCCAAGCAATCAGCCCCAGCATTTT. Amino acid sequence: CSARSNPSNQPQHF.